This TCR beta chain came from a study of T cell responses to AZD1222 COVID-19 vaccine. Note on this clone: Antigen specificity is unknown.

Findings and caveats of the study: No repertoire was sampled before or during the peak T cell response, only after it.

Sequencing used immunoSEQ multiplex PCR; TCRdb keeps in-frame clones, though not all of them. This sample carries 120,000 or so clones, about 88% of them seen once, and the ten largest clones take less than 30%. The CDR3 contains 15 residues. Trimming pared 9 bases from V and 5 bases from J, leaving 23 bases between. From germline, CDR1 is SGHRS and CDR2 YFSETQ. The chain combines TRBV5-1 with TRBJ2-5; D is possibly TRBD2 (7 bases). The specimen was peripheral blood, collected on day 0 of AZD1222 vaccination. This receptor was identified in an adult in good health. CDR3 sequence: CATTNFGGAGETQYF. In DNA form, the CDR3 reads TGCGCCACCACAAATTTTGGGGGGGCCGGGGAGACCCAGTACTTC.